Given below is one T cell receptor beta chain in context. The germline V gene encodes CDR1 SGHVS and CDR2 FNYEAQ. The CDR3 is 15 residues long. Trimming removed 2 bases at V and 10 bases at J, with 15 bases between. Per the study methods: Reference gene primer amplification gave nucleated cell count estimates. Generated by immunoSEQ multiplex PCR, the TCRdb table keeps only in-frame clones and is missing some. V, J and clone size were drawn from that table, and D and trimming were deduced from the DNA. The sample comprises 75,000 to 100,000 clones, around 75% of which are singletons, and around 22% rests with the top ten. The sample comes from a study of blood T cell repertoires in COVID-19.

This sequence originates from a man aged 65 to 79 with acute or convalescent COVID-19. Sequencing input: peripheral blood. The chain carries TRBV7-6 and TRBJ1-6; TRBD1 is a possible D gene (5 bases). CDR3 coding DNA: TGTGCCAGCAGCTTAAATAGGCAGGGCTCGTCACCCCTCCACTTT. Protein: CASSLNRQGSSPLHF.